The clone carrying this T cell receptor (beta chain) appeared many times. The V gene end was trimmed by 2 bases and the J gene end by 3 bases; junction bases not matched to a gene: 3. Germline V gene lookup returns CDR1 KGHSH and CDR2 LQKENI. There are 15 residues in the CDR3. The data derive from a study of early T cells in non-severe SARS-CoV-2 infection. TCRdb called the 5' RACE reads again in MiXCR, with one record for every CDR3 protein. Of about 17,000 distinct CDR3 sequences listed, approximately 4.7% are singletons. The chain uses TRBV18 and TRBJ2-1; 8 positions agree with TRBD2. The receptor's source is an adult who was a healthcare worker with PCR-confirmed SARS-CoV-2 infection or an uninfected control (not recorded which). The sample was whole blood. CDR3 in DNA: TGTGCCAGCTCACCATCGGGGGGGAGCTACAATGAGCAGTTCTTC. This gives the protein CASSPSGGSYNEQFF.